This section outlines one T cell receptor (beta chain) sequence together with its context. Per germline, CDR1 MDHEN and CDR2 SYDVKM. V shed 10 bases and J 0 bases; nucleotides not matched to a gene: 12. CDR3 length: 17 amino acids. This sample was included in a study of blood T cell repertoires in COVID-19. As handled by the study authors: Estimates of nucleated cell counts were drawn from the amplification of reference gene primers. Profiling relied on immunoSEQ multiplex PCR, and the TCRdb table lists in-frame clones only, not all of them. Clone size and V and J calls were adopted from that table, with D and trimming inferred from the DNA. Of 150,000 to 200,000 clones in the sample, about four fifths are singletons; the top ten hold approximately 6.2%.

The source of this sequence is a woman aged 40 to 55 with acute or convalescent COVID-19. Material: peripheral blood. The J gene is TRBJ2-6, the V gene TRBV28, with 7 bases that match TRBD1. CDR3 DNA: TGTGCCACCCAACACGGGACAGTGGGCTCTGGGGCCAACGTCCTGACTTTC. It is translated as CATQHGTVGSGANVLTF.